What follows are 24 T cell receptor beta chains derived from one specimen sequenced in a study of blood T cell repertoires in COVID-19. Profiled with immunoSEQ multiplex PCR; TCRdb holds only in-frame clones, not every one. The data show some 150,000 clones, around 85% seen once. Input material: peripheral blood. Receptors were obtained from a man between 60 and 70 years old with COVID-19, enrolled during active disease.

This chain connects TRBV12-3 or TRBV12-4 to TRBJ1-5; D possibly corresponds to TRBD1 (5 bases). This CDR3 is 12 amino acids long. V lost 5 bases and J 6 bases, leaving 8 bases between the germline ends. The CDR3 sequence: CASSGQGQPQHF. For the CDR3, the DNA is TGTGCCAGCAGTGGTCAGGGTCAGCCCCAGCATTTT.

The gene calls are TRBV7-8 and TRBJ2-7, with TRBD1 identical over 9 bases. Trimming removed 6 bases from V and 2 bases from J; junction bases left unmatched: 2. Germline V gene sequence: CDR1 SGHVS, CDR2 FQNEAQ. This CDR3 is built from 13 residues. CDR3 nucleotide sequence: TGTGCCAGCAGTTGGGACAGGGCCTACGAGCAGTACTTC. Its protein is CASSWDRAYEQYF.

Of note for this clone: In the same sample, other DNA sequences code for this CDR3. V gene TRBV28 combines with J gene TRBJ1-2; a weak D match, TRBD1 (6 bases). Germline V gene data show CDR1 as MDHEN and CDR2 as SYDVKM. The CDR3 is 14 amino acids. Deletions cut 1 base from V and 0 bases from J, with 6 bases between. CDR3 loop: CASSLSGANYGYTF. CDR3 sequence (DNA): TGTGCCAGCAGTTTATCAGGGGCTAACTATGGCTACACCTTC.

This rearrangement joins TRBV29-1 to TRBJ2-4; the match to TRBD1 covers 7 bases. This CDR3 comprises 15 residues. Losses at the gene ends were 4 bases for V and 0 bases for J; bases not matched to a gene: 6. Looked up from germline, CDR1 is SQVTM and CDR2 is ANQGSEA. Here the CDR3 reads CSVVWTGGAKNIQYF. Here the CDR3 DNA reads TGCAGCGTTGTATGGACAGGCGGAGCCAAAAACATTCAGTACTTC.

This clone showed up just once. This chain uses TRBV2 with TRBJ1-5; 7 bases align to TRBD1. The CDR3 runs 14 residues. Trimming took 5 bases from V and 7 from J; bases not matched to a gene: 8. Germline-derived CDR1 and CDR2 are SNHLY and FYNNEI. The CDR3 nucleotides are TGTGCCAGCAGTCGGGACAGTCAACGGCAGCCCCAGCATTTT. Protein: CASSRDSQRQPQHF.

The CDR3 sequence is CASSQDSGIPNEKLFF. For the CDR3, the DNA is TGCGCCAGCAGCCAAGATTCGGGGATCCCCAATGAAAAACTGTTTTTT. The V call is TRBV4-3, the J call TRBJ1-4; D unresolved. The CDR3 loop spans 16 amino acids. Deletions cut 0 bases from V and 5 bases from J, with 13 bases between. Germline V gene lookup returns CDR1 LGHNA and CDR2 YSLEER.

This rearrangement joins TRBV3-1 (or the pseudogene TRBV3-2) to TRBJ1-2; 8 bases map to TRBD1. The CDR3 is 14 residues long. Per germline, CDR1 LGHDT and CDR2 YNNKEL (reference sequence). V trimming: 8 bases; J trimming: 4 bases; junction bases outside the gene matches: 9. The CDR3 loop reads CASGLGQGGYGYTF. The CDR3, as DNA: TGTGCCAGCGGCCTAGGACAGGGAGGCTATGGCTACACCTTC.

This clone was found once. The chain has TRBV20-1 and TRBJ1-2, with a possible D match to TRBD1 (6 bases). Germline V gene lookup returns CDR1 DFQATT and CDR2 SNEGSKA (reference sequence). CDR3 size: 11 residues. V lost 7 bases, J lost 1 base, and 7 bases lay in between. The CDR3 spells CSVDSNYGYTF. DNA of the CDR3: TGCAGTGTGGACAGTAACTATGGCTACACCTTC.

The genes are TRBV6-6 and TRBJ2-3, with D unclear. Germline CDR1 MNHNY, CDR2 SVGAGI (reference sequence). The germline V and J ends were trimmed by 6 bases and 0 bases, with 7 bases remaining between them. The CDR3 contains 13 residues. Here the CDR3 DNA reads TGTGCCAGCAGGTCCCCAAGCACAGATACGCAGTATTTT. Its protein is CASRSPSTDTQYF.

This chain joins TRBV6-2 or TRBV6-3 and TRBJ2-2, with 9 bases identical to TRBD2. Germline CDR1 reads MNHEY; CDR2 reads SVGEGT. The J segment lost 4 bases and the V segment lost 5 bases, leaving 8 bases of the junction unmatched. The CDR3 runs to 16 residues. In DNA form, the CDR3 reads TGTGCCAGCAGTAAAGGCGGGAGGGCCGGCACCGGGGAGCTGTTTTTT. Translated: CASSKGGRAGTGELFF.

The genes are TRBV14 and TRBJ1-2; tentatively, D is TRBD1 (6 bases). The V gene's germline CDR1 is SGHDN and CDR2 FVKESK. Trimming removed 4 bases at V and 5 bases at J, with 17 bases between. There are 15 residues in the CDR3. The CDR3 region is CASSPPRGGTYGYTF. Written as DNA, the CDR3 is TGTGCCAGCAGCCCCCCGAGGGGGGGGACTTATGGCTACACCTTC.

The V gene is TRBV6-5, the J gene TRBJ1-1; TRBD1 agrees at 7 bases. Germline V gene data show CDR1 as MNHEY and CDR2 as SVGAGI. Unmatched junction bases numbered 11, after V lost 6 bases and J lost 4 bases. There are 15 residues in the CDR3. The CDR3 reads CASSSRTTGSTEAFF. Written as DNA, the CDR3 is TGTGCCAGCAGCTCACGAACGACAGGGAGCACTGAAGCTTTCTTT.

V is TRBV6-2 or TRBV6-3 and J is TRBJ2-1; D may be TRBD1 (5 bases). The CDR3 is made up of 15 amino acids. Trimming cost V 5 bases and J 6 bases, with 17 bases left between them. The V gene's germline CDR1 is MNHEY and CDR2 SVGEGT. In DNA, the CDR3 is TGTGCCAGCAGTGCGATGCGGACATCGGGCAATGAGCAGTTCTTC. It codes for CASSAMRTSGNEQFF.

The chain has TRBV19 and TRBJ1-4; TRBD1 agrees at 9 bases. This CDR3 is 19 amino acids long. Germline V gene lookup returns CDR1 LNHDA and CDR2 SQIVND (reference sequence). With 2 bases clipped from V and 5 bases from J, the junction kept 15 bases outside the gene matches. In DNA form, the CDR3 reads TGTGCCAGTAGTATAAGCTCCGGGACAGGGATTTACGTGAATGAAAAACTGTTTTTT. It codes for CASSISSGTGIYVNEKLFF.

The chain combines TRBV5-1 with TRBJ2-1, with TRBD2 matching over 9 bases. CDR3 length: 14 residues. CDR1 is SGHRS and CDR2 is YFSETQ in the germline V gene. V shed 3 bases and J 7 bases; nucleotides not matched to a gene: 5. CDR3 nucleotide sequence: TGCGCCAGCAGCTCAGGACTAGCGCCTAATGAGCAGTTCTTC. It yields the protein CASSSGLAPNEQFF.

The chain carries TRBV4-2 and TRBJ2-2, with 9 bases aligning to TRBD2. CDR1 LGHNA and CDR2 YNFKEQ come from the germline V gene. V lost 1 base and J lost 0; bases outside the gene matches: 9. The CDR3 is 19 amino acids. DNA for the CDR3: TGTGCCAGCAGCCAAGCTAGGGTAGCGGGGGCCCCGAACACCGGGGAGCTGTTTTTT. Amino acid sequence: CASSQARVAGAPNTGELFF.

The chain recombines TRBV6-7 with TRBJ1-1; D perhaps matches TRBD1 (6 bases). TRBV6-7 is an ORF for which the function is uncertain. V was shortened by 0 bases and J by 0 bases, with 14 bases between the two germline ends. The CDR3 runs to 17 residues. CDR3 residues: CASSYSHERTVNTEAFF. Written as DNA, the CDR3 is TGTGCCAGCAGTTACTCCCACGAACGGACAGTGAACACTGAAGCTTTCTTT.

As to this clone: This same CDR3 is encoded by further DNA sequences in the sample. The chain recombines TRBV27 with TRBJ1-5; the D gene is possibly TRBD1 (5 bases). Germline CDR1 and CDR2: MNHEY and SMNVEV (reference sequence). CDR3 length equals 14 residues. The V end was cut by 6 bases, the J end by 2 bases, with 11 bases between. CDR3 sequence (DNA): TGTGCCAGCAGAGTAGCGGGGGGCAATCAGCCCCAGCATTTT. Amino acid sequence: CASRVAGGNQPQHF.

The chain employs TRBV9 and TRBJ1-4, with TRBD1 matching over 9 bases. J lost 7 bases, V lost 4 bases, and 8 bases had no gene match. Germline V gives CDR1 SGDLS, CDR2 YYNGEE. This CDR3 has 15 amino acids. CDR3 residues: CASSFSQGAGEKLFF. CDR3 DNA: TGTGCCAGCAGCTTTTCACAGGGGGCCGGTGAAAAACTGTTTTTT.

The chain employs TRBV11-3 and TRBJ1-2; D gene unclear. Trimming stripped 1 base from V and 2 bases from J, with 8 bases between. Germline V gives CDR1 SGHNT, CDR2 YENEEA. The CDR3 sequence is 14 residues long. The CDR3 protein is CASSLGPGNYGYTF. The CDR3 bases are TGTGCCAGCAGCTTAGGTCCGGGGAACTATGGCTACACCTTC.

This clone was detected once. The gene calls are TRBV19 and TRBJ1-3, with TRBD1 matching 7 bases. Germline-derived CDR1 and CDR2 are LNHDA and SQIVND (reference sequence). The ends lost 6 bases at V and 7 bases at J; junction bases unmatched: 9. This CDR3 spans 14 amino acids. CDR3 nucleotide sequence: TGTGCCAGTAGGGCAGGGGGGCAAACCAACACCATATATTTT. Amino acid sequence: CASRAGGQTNTIYF.

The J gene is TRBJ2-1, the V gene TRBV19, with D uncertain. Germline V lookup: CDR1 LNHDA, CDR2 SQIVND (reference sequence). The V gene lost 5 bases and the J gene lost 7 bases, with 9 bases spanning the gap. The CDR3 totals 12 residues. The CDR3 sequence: CASSERWNEQFF. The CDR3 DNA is TGTGCCAGTAGTGAGCGTTGGAATGAGCAGTTCTTC.

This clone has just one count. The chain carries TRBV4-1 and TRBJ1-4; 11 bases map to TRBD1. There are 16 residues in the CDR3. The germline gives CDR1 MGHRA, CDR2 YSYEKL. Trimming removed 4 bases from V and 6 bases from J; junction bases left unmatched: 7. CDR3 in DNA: TGCGCCAGCAGCCGCCGGACAGGGGGCCTCGATGAAAAACTGTTTTTT. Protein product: CASSRRTGGLDEKLFF.

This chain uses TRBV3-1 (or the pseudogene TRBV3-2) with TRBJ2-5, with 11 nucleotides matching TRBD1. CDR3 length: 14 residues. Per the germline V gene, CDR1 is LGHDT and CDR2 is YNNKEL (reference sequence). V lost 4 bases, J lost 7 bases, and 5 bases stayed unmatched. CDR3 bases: TGTGCCAGCAGCCTCCCCGGGACAGGGGGGACCCAGTACTTC. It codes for CASSLPGTGGTQYF.